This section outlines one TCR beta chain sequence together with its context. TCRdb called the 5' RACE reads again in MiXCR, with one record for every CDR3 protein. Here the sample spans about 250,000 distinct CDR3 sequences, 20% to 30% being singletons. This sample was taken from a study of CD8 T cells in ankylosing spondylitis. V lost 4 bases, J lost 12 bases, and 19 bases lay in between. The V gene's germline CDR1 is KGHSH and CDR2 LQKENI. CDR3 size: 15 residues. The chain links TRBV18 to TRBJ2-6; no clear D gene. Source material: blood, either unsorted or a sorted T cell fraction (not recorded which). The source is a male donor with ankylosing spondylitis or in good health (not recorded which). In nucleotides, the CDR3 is TGTGCCAGCTCACGTATCTCCGAGGTGCGCGGCGTCCTGACTTTC. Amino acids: CASSRISEVRGVLTF.